This T cell receptor (beta chain) is from a study of regulatory T cells in long-lasting Graves disease. This clonotype has more than one count but fewer than ten. Its antigen remains unknown. Time point in this sample: persistent/refractory GD, antithyroid drugs over 5 years with positive TRAb. TCR sequences were obtained from RNA taken from PBMCs. Unmatched junction bases numbered 12, after V lost 4 bases and J lost 4 bases. Germline lookup yields CDR1 MGHRA and CDR2 YSYEKL. CDR3 size: 17 residues. General observations from the study: Thyroid tissue went unstudied; only peripheral blood was examined.

According to the study, TCR beta libraries were built with iRepertoire HTBI primers and CDR3-region Arm-PCR. TCRdb reprocessed the multiplex PCR reads with MiXCR, giving one entry per CDR3 protein. There are 350,000 to 450,000 distinct CDR3 sequences in the sample; under 25% occur only once, and around 15% lies in the top ten. The material sequenced was peripheral blood mononuclear cells (PBMCs), taken when the disease was refractory, from a patient treated with antithyroid drugs. This TCR was recovered from a female donor with Graves disease. The chain uses TRBV4-1 and TRBJ2-5; TRBD1 agrees at 10 bases. The CDR3 nucleotides read TGCGCCAGCAGCCCGGGACAGGGGCCCACTGTTGGAGAGACCCAGTACTTC. Translated: CASSPGQGPTVGETQYF.